The 20 T cell receptor beta chains reported below all come from one sample, sequenced in a study of PD-L1 blockade in urothelial cancer. The time point here: peripheral blood 6 weeks after treatment start. The data were produced by immunoSEQ multiplex PCR, yet TCRdb's version contains in-frame clones alone and is incomplete. The sample carries tens of thousands of clones, roughly 90% recorded once. The specimen comprised PBMCs, sampled around atezolizumab (anti-PD-L1) treatment. The origin of the receptors is a man between 60 and 70 years old with urothelial cancer.

This clone has only one observation. The chain uses TRBV10-2 and TRBJ1-4, with 10 positions matching TRBD1. J was trimmed by 5 bases and V by 5 bases; bases with no gene match: 5. Germline lookup yields CDR1 WSHSY and CDR2 SAAADI. The CDR3 runs to 15 residues. CDR3 coding DNA: TGCGCCAGCAGTTTCGACAGGGGGCCAAATGAAAAACTGTTTTTT. Its protein product is CASSFDRGPNEKLFF.

The chain is built from TRBV7-9 and TRBJ1-3; 9 positions match TRBD1. The CDR3 consists of 16 residues. Trimming took 5 bases from V and 1 from J; bases not matched to a gene: 6. CDR1 SEHNR and CDR2 FQNEAQ come from the germline V gene (reference sequence). The CDR3 is CASSQPGQGSGNTIYF. The CDR3 bases are TGTGCCAGCAGCCAACCGGGACAGGGATCTGGAAACACCATATATTTT.

V usage is TRBV6-5 and J usage is TRBJ2-1; TRBD1 matches at 10 bases. Per the germline V gene, CDR1 is MNHEY and CDR2 is SVGAGI. V was pared by 6 bases and J by 9 bases, with 5 bases of the junction left unmatched. This CDR3 spans 13 amino acids. CDR3 DNA: TGTGCCAGCAGATTGGGACAGGGGAGTGAGCAGTTCTTC. Protein product: CASRLGQGSEQFF.

The CDR3 region has the DNA TGTGCCAGCTCACATCCGGGACAGAACTACGAGCAGTACTTC. Amino acid sequence: CASSHPGQNYEQYF. The gene calls are TRBV18 and TRBJ2-7; 7 bases line up with TRBD1. This CDR3 is 14 amino acids long. Germline trimming cut 4 bases from V and 3 bases from J; bases unmatched to any gene: 6. Germline CDR1 and CDR2: KGHSH and LQKENI.

The chain is built from TRBV4-3 and TRBJ1-5; 7 bases map to TRBD1. The V segment lost 2 bases and the J segment 8 bases; nucleotides outside the gene matches: 9. Germline CDR1 and CDR2: LGHNA and YSLEER. The CDR3 is 15 amino acids. CDR3 amino acids: CASSQNMVQGEPQHF. For the CDR3, the DNA is TGCGCCAGCAGCCAAAATATGGTGCAGGGGGAGCCCCAGCATTTT.

This clone was detected only a few times. The chain couples TRBV11-2 to TRBJ2-1, with TRBD1 identical over 7 bases. In germline, CDR1 is SGHAT, CDR2 FQNNGV. CDR3 length equals 15 residues. Trimming cost V 4 bases and J 5 bases; bases outside gene matches: 8. Written as DNA, the CDR3 is TGTGCCAGCAGCTCCACAGGGGACCGCGACAATGAGCAGTTCTTC. Translation: CASSSTGDRDNEQFF.

The chain has TRBV4-1 and TRBJ2-1, with 10 bases lining up with TRBD2. The CDR3 covers 17 residues. Unmatched junction bases numbered 6, after V lost 4 bases and J lost 0 bases. Germline values: CDR1 MGHRA, CDR2 YSYEKL. CDR3 in amino acids: CASSLRLAGSSYNEQFF. DNA for the CDR3: TGCGCCAGCAGCCTCCGACTAGCGGGCAGCTCCTACAATGAGCAGTTCTTC.

The chain uses TRBV30 and TRBJ1-1; D is undetermined. CDR3 size: 14 residues. Germline CDR1 reads GTSNPN; CDR2 reads SVGIG (reference sequence). The V gene lost 0 bases and the J gene lost 5 bases, with 13 bases spanning the gap. CDR3 amino acids: CAWSVTSPGTEAFF. The CDR3 coding sequence is TGTGCCTGGAGTGTAACGTCCCCCGGGACTGAAGCTTTCTTT.

The genes are TRBV4-1 and TRBJ2-7; TRBD2 matches at 12 bases. V shed 4 bases and J 2 bases; nucleotides not matched to a gene: 15. The V gene's germline CDR1 is MGHRA and CDR2 YSYEKL. There are 19 residues in the CDR3. CDR3 in DNA: TGCGCCAGCAGCCGGGCTCCCAGTCGACTAGCGGGAGCCACCTACGAGCAGTACTTC. It specifies CASSRAPSRLAGATYEQYF.

This CDR3 is CASSLGTGFDQPQHF. The CDR3 DNA is TGTGCCAGTAGTCTCGGGACAGGGTTCGATCAGCCCCAGCATTTT. The genes are TRBV19 and TRBJ1-5, with 9 nucleotides matching TRBD1. The germline gives CDR1 LNHDA, CDR2 SQIVND (reference sequence). J was trimmed by 5 bases and V by 5 bases; bases with no gene match: 7. This CDR3 region has 15 residues.

This sequence joins TRBV29-1 and TRBJ2-7, with 9 bases aligning to TRBD1. V gave up 6 bases and J gave up 7 bases; unmatched junction bases: 13. The CDR3 sequence is 14 residues long. Germline loops: CDR1 SQVTM, CDR2 ANQGSEA. Written as DNA, the CDR3 is TGCAGCGTGGATTCCGGGACAGGGTCGAGGGAGCAGTACTTC. Translation: CSVDSGTGSREQYF.

The CDR3 region is CASSGAYSNQPQHF. CDR3 DNA: TGTGCCAGCTCCGGTGCATATAGCAATCAGCCCCAGCATTTT. The chain links TRBV6-5 to TRBJ1-5; no firm D call. The germline V and J ends were trimmed by 8 bases and 0 bases, with 11 bases remaining between them. Germline CDR1 reads MNHEY; CDR2 reads SVGAGI. The CDR3 has 14 residues.

The chain recombines TRBV7-9 with TRBJ1-2; no definite D call. CDR1 SEHNR and CDR2 FQNEAQ come from the germline V gene (reference sequence). This CDR3 comprises 14 residues. Trimming pared 1 base from V and 8 bases from J, leaving 14 bases between. This CDR3 is CASSLELGVGGYTF. The CDR3 DNA reads TGTGCCAGCAGCTTAGAGTTGGGAGTCGGAGGCTACACCTTC.

The chain uses TRBV6-5 and TRBJ1-1; D possibly corresponds to TRBD1 (5 bases). The CDR3 covers 15 residues. V was clipped by 3 bases and J by 3 bases, with 14 bases between them. Looked up from germline, CDR1 is MNHEY and CDR2 is SVGAGI. The CDR3, as DNA: TGTGCCAGCAGTTATCGGGGACTTGGGGACACTGAAGCTTTCTTT. Residues: CASSYRGLGDTEAFF.

The rearrangement joins TRBV19 to TRBJ2-1, with D maybe TRBD2 (5 bases). V shed 7 bases and J shed 2 bases, with 15 bases lying between them. CDR3 length: 15 amino acids. From germline, CDR1 is LNHDA and CDR2 SQIVND (reference sequence). CDR3 nucleotides: TGTGCCAGTACTGATGGGCTAGCCGCCTACAATGAGCAGTTCTTC. Translating gives CASTDGLAAYNEQFF.

The rearrangement uses TRBV4-1 and TRBJ2-2; 7 bases line up with TRBD1. CDR3 length equals 15 residues. The V gene's germline CDR1 is MGHRA and CDR2 YSYEKL. With 1 base clipped from V and 4 bases from J, the junction kept 3 bases outside the gene matches. CDR3 in DNA: TGCGCCAGCAGCCAAGTTAACAGGGGCACCGGGGAGCTGTTTTTT. Translation gives CASSQVNRGTGELFF.

The chain is built from TRBV5-6 and TRBJ2-2, with a tentative D call TRBD2 (5 bases). This CDR3 comprises 15 residues. V gave up 4 bases and J gave up 0 bases, with 10 bases separating them. CDR1 and CDR2 from the germline V gene are SGHDT and YYEEEE. The CDR3 loop is CASSAAVANTGELFF. The CDR3 nucleotides are TGTGCCAGCAGCGCAGCGGTCGCGAACACCGGGGAGCTGTTTTTT.

The chain carries TRBV18 and TRBJ1-1, with 7 nucleotides matching TRBD1. Losses at the gene ends were 2 bases for V and 0 bases for J; bases not matched to a gene: 6. The CDR3 has 16 residues. Looked up from germline, CDR1 is KGHSH and CDR2 is LQKENI. The CDR3 bases are TGTGCCAGCTCACCAAGTCAGGGGGTGTTGAACACTGAAGCTTTCTTT. Translated: CASSPSQGVLNTEAFF.

CDR3 sequence reads: CASSPLRVGGYTF. The CDR3 nucleotides are TGTGCCAGCAGCCCCCTGCGAGTGGGCGGCTACACCTTC. The gene calls are TRBV11-2 and TRBJ1-2; D not certain. This CDR3 has 13 amino acids. From germline, CDR1 is SGHAT and CDR2 FQNNGV. With 5 bases removed from V and 8 bases from J, the gap between germline ends came to 15 bases.

J is TRBJ1-3 and V is TRBV6-1; D gene unclear. The CDR3 consists of 13 residues. CDR1 and CDR2 from the germline V gene are MNHNS and SASEGT. Trimming removed 7 bases at V and 7 bases at J, with 14 bases between. The CDR3 coding sequence is TGTGCCAGCACGCGGTCAAGAGGGAACACCATATATTTT. Its protein product is CASTRSRGNTIYF.